The 22 T cell receptor beta chains presented below share a single source sample, sequenced in a study of blood T cell repertoires in COVID-19 (dated by TCRdb to about 2020). Receptors were amplified or captured by the immunoSEQ multiplex PCR assay. As stored in TCRdb, this immuneACCESS dataset retains in-frame rearrangements with V and J assigned. A fraction of the clones does not appear; measured against another copy, unresolved V genes explain less than half of the discrepancy, and the remainder lacks a known reason. For this sample the table gives approximately 210,000 clones, of which 65% to 90% were detected only once. The ten most abundant clones make up around 9.3% of the sample. The sample consisted of PBMCs or T cells enriched from blood (not recorded which). The source of these receptors is a woman aged 45-65 years with acute COVID-19.

There are a few counts of this clone. The chain joins TRBV10-3 to TRBJ2-1, with 7 bases aligning to TRBD2. The junction had 10 bases not matched to a gene; V was cut back by 7 bases and J by 4 bases. There are 15 residues in the CDR3. Germline CDR1 and CDR2: ENHRY and SYGVKD. CDR3 nucleotides: TGTGCCATCACCCCCCGGTGGCGGGAGTACAATGAGCAGTTCTTC. It is translated as CAITPRWREYNEQFF.

The V and J genes are TRBV5-6 and TRBJ2-5; D is perhaps TRBD1 (6 bases). The CDR3 runs to 14 residues. V gave up 4 bases and J gave up 3 bases, with 13 bases separating them. Germline V gives CDR1 SGHDT, CDR2 YYEEEE. The CDR3 sequence: CASSPGVIKETQYF. CDR3 sequence (DNA): TGTGCCAGCAGCCCAGGGGTGATCAAAGAGACCCAGTACTTC. Full variable domain (outside the CDR3, taken from reference TRBV5-6 and TRBJ2-5): DAGVTQSPTHLIKTRGQQVTLRCSPKSGHDTVSWYQQALGQGPQFIFQYYEEEERQRGNFPDRFSGHQFPNYSSELNVNALLLGDSALYLCASSPGVIKETQYFGPGTRLLVL.

The CDR3, as DNA: TGTGCCGCTAGGGCGGGAGGTAACAATGAGCAGTTCTTC. Translation gives CAARAGGNNEQFF. This sequence joins TRBV6-5 and TRBJ2-1, with 8 bases fitting TRBD2. CDR3 length: 13 residues. In germline, CDR1 is MNHEY, CDR2 SVGAGI. Trimming cost V 11 bases and J 5 bases; bases outside gene matches: 8.

DNA for the CDR3: TGCAGCGGGCGGACAGGGGCTGGAGAGACCCAGTACTTC. Translation: CSGRTGAGETQYF. The chain uses TRBV29-1 and TRBJ2-5; 9 positions match TRBD1. The CDR3 is 13 amino acids. CDR1 is SQVTM and CDR2 is ANQGSEA in the germline V gene. Trimming at V came to 7 bases and at J to 4 bases, leaving 7 bases not matched to a gene.

The J gene is TRBJ1-1, the V gene TRBV6-5; 7 bases map to TRBD1. Trimming removed 5 bases from V and 0 bases from J; junction bases left unmatched: 6. The germline V gene has CDR1 MNHEY and CDR2 SVGAGI. The CDR3 totals 15 residues. The CDR3 region is CASSTRTGMNTEAFF. The CDR3, as DNA: TGTGCCAGCAGTACCCGGACAGGCATGAACACTGAAGCTTTCTTT.

V usage is TRBV5-1 and J usage is TRBJ2-3; 8 positions match TRBD1. Per the germline V gene, CDR1 is SGHRS and CDR2 is YFSETQ. Germline trimming cut 4 bases from V and 3 bases from J; bases unmatched to any gene: 10. The CDR3 has 16 amino acids. The chain's CDR3 is CASSPASGGLTDTQYF. The CDR3, as DNA: TGCGCCAGCAGCCCCGCCTCAGGGGGCTTAACAGATACGCAGTATTTT.

The CDR3 protein is CASRGARSEKLFF. In DNA form, the CDR3 reads TGTGCCAGCCGGGGGGCGCGGAGTGAAAAACTGTTTTTT. The chain has TRBV27 and TRBJ1-4; TRBD1 is a possible D gene (6 bases). Trimming pared 8 bases from V and 7 bases from J, leaving 14 bases between. The germline CDR1 and CDR2 sequences are MNHEY and SMNVEV (reference sequence). CDR3 length: 13 residues.

The J gene is TRBJ1-1, the V gene TRBV4-3; D is perhaps TRBD1 (5 bases). The CDR3 runs 14 residues. The germline V gene has CDR1 LGHNA and CDR2 YSLEER. Trimming shortened V by 0 bases and J by 9 bases, and 14 bases separated the two germline ends. CDR3 sequence (DNA): TGCGCCAGCAGCCAAGATGGGGGGACCCGAAAAGCTTTCTTT. Its protein is CASSQDGGTRKAFF.

The chain links TRBV28 to TRBJ1-2; TRBD1 aligns across 10 bases. Germline trimming cut 7 bases from V and 8 bases from J; bases unmatched to any gene: 7. The CDR3 loop spans 13 amino acids. Per the germline V gene, CDR1 is MDHEN and CDR2 is SYDVKM. The CDR3 coding sequence is TGTGCCAGCACCTCCGGACAGGGGGTAGGCTACACCTTC. It specifies CASTSGQGVGYTF.

This clone was found once. The chain carries TRBV14 and TRBJ2-7, with 9 bases identical to TRBD1. This CDR3 has 14 residues. J was trimmed by 9 bases and V by 2 bases; bases with no gene match: 8. Germline CDR1 SGHDN, CDR2 FVKESK. The CDR3 DNA reads TGTGCCAGCAGCCAACCGGGACAGGGACTAAGGCAGTACTTC. Translation: CASSQPGQGLRQYF.

This clone was detected a few times. This chain uses TRBV2 with TRBJ2-5; 9 nucleotides agree with TRBD2. With 5 bases clipped from V and 4 bases from J, the junction kept 14 bases outside the gene matches. Germline values: CDR1 SNHLY, CDR2 FYNNEI. The CDR3 is 17 amino acids. The chain's CDR3 is CASSLGVGGLARETQYF. CDR3 in DNA: TGTGCCAGCAGTCTTGGGGTGGGGGGACTAGCCAGAGAGACCCAGTACTTC.

J is TRBJ2-5 and V is TRBV12-3 or TRBV12-4, with D uncertain. The CDR3 has 13 residues. The V end lost 2 bases, the J end lost 2 bases, and 6 bases lay between the germline ends. CDR3 bases: TGTGCCAGCAGTTTAAACAGTCAAGAGACCCAGTACTTC. Amino acid sequence: CASSLNSQETQYF.

The chain uses TRBV18 and TRBJ2-2, with D possibly matching TRBD2 (5 bases). CDR1 is KGHSH and CDR2 is LQKENI in the germline V gene. The CDR3 spans 15 residues. V lost 10 bases, J lost 4 bases, and 19 bases lay in between. This chain's CDR3 is CATTSLGAPTGELFF. DNA for the CDR3: TGTGCCACGACCTCGTTGGGAGCACCCACCGGGGAGCTGTTTTTT. Complete variable domain (other parts from reference TRBV18 and TRBJ2-2): NAGVMQNPRHLVRRRGQEARLRCSPMKGHSHVYWYRQLPEEGLKFMVYLQKENIIDESGMPKERFSAEFPKEGPSILRIQQVVRGDSAAYFCATTSLGAPTGELFFGEGSRLTVL.

V and J are TRBV7-7 and TRBJ2-5; 9 bases fit TRBD1. Trimming at V came to 5 bases and at J to 2 bases, leaving 3 bases not matched to a gene. This CDR3 has 14 residues. Germline V gives CDR1 SSHAT, CDR2 FNYEAQ (reference sequence). The CDR3 spells CASSPGTGQETQYF. The CDR3 coding sequence is TGTGCCAGCAGCCCCGGGACAGGGCAAGAGACCCAGTACTTC.

This sequence joins TRBV4-1 and TRBJ2-7; no firm D call. V gave up 3 bases and J gave up 3 bases, with 18 bases separating them. Germline V gene lookup returns CDR1 MGHRA and CDR2 YSYEKL. The CDR3 is 16 amino acids. This CDR3 reads CASSQEGAPQHYEQYF. CDR3 sequence (DNA): TGCGCCAGCAGCCAGGAAGGAGCCCCCCAGCACTACGAGCAGTACTTC.

This chain uses TRBV24-1 with TRBJ2-7; TRBD1 matches 9 bases. Germline V lookup: CDR1 KGHDR, CDR2 SFDVKD. The CDR3 consists of 14 residues. V shed 4 bases and J 5 bases; nucleotides not matched to a gene: 5. The CDR3 region is CATSEPGQGDEQYF. CDR3 nucleotides: TGTGCCACCAGTGAACCGGGACAGGGAGACGAGCAGTACTTC.

J is TRBJ1-6 and V is TRBV6-1; D may be TRBD1 (5 bases). Trimming cost V 0 bases and J 9 bases, with 15 bases left between them. The germline V gene has CDR1 MNHNS and CDR2 SASEGT. The CDR3 spans 16 residues. The CDR3 spells CASSEAGRVLASPLHF. In nucleotides, the CDR3 is TGTGCCAGCAGTGAAGCGGGCAGGGTTTTAGCTTCACCCCTCCACTTT.

V gene TRBV4-3 combines with J gene TRBJ2-5, with D unclear. The V end lost 0 bases, the J end lost 0 bases, and 11 bases lay between the germline ends. CDR1 LGHNA and CDR2 YSLEER come from the germline V gene. CDR3 size: 16 residues. In DNA, the CDR3 is TGCGCCAGCAGCCAAGATGAAACGGTTTACCAAGAGACCCAGTACTTC. Translated, it gives CASSQDETVYQETQYF.

The chain links TRBV18 to TRBJ1-1; D is perhaps TRBD1 (5 bases). V lost 1 base to trimming and J lost 2 bases, with 8 bases between them. The CDR3 has 14 residues. Germline lookup yields CDR1 KGHSH and CDR2 LQKENI. This CDR3 reads CASSPRGGNTEAFF. CDR3 nucleotide sequence: TGTGCCAGCTCACCACGGGGGGGAAACACTGAAGCTTTCTTT.

This clone was detected once. The rearrangement links TRBV18 to TRBJ2-1, with 10 bases aligning to TRBD1. The CDR3 has 16 residues. Unmatched junction bases numbered 8, after V lost 5 bases and J lost 4 bases. Germline CDR1 and CDR2: KGHSH and LQKENI. The CDR3 protein is CASSVRPGQGYNEQFF. The CDR3 coding sequence is TGTGCCAGCTCAGTGCGCCCGGGACAGGGGTACAATGAGCAGTTCTTC.

About this clone: The identical CDR3 is also encoded by other nucleotide sequences in the sample. The chain recombines TRBV5-1 with TRBJ2-7, with TRBD2 matching 7 bases. In germline, CDR1 is SGHRS, CDR2 YFSETQ. The CDR3 consists of 15 residues. The ends lost 4 bases at V and 1 base at J; junction bases unmatched: 8. The chain's CDR3 is CASSNGREVSYEQYF. The DNA for the CDR3 is TGCGCCAGCAGCAACGGACGGGAGGTTTCCTACGAGCAGTACTTC.

A single count supports this clone. This sequence joins TRBV7-9 and TRBJ2-1; 8 nucleotides line up with TRBD1. Germline CDR1 reads SEHNR; CDR2 reads FQNEAQ (reference sequence). The V gene end was trimmed by 4 bases and the J gene end by 8 bases; junction bases not matched to a gene: 7. This CDR3 comprises 14 residues. The CDR3 coding sequence is TGTGCCAGCAGCTGGCAGGGGGCGAGCGATGAGCAGTTCTTC. Protein product: CASSWQGASDEQFF.